Included here is one T cell receptor beta chain sequence, with context. Its binding antigen is unknown. No base quality values were provided; no much bigger clone lies one nucleotide off. TCRbeta CDR3 regions were amplified from genomic DNA using the immunoSEQ Assay, a bias-controlled multiplex PCR. On the authors' methods: The number of nucleated cells in each sample was estimated by amplification of reference gene primers within the assay. To quantify the absolute abundance of each unique TCRbeta CDR3 rearrangement, sequence reads were collapsed and filtered. For each sample, productive Simpson clonality was calculated by taking the square root of Simpson's diversity index across productive rearrangements. The source is immuneACCESS, and TCRdb retained only in-frame sequences with V and J called. Part of the clones is not carried over; for the studies checked, unresolved V genes explain less than half of this, and the remainder is unexplained. V and J calls and clone size are as listed in that table; D and trimming were resolved from the DNA. For this sample there are over 130,000 clones; about 80% appear just once. Clones ranked in the top ten supply roughly 8% of the sample.

Collaborating institutions collected whole blood in K2EDTA tubes following their own protocols. For TCRbeta analysis, collaborator samples were shipped as frozen whole blood, as isolated PBMCs, or as DNA extracted from either sample type. This entry comes from a study of blood T cell repertoires in COVID-19 (dated by TCRdb to 2020 to 2021). Some background on the complete study: The collaborator samples originated in the United States, Italy and Spain and spanned the acute and convalescent phases of COVID-19. The prospective study material was composed of cDNA or gDNA derived from T cells, B-cell-depleted T cells, or PBMCs. Deeply sampled blood TCRbeta repertoires from subjects exposed to, actively infected with, or recovered from COVID-19 were included in the dataset. The repertoires were made available in a free public database intended to serve as a resource for research on the immune response to SARS-CoV-2. Samples were obtained from the ongoing ImmuneRACE study (first 160 participants) and from about 1,300 subjects provided by 6 global collaborators. A de-identified subject ID, COVID-19 status, age in years and sex were almost always included in the sample metadata. Where available, HLA class I and class II types were obtained from metadata supplied by the sample provider rather than from assay-based typing. Overall study outcomes, separate from this receptor: How much clinical and demographic metadata was included differed by source and by participant, and the metadata was provided uncurated.

The CDR3 numbers 14 residues from cysteine through phenylalanine. Only the CDR3 portion is preserved as DNA: 42 bases, with reading frame beginning at the first base. The germline V gene (reference sequence) gives CDR1 as SEHNR and CDR2 as FQNEAQ. V has 6 bases trimmed and J has 4 bases trimmed; junction bases matching no gene number 2. The source of this sequence is a human donor in a cohort sampled during active COVID-19. The sample taken for sequencing was peripheral blood. Recombination linked TRBV7-9 to TRBJ2-2; 10 central nucleotides agree with TRBD1. The CDR3 here reads CASSRTGGTGELFF. The nucleotide sequence reads as follows: TGTGCCAGCAGTAGGACAGGGGGCACCGGGGAGCTGTTTTTT. Extended through the reference TRBV7-9 and TRBJ2-2 proteins, this CDR3 yields the full variable domain: DTGVSQNPRHKITKRGQNVTFRCDPISEHNRLYWYRQTLGQGPEFLTYFQNEAQLEKSRLLSDRFSAERPKGSFSTLEIQRTEQGDSAMYLCASSRTGGTGELFFGEGSRLTVL.